This passage covers 31 T cell receptor beta chains from one sample sequenced in a study of cytomegalovirus exposure and HLA in healthy donors. Repertoires were generated with immunoSEQ multiplex PCR, while TCRdb's copy carries only in-frame clones and drops some. The sample includes about 160,000 clones, about 86% of them seen just once. Sequenced: PBMCs. The receptors were sampled from a woman under 40 in good health and CMV-seronegative.

This clone was detected once. This chain joins TRBV4-1 and TRBJ2-7; D not certain. Germline values: CDR1 MGHRA, CDR2 YSYEKL. The CDR3 spans 15 residues. Trimming removed 0 bases from V and 0 bases from J, with 9 bases in between. The CDR3 sequence: CASSQEAMSSYEQYF. Written as DNA, the CDR3 is TGCGCCAGCAGCCAAGAGGCGATGAGCTCCTACGAGCAGTACTTC.

The rearrangement joins TRBV5-4 to TRBJ2-7; no reliable D call. Trimming stripped 2 bases from V and 6 bases from J, with 9 bases between. CDR1 and CDR2 (germline): SGHNT, YYREEE (reference sequence). The CDR3 is 12 amino acids. CDR3 bases: TGTGCCAGCAGCTTCAATGGGCGCGAGCAGTACTTC. Amino acids: CASSFNGREQYF.

The chain employs TRBV9 and TRBJ2-7; D could derive from TRBD1 or TRBD2 (5 bases each). Germline lookup yields CDR1 SGDLS and CDR2 YYNGEE. V lost 4 bases and J lost 2, with 13 bases in between. CDR3 size: 14 residues. CDR3: CASSIRDGTYEQYF. DNA for the CDR3: TGTGCCAGCAGCATCCGGGACGGGACCTACGAGCAGTACTTC.

The chain couples TRBV27 to TRBJ2-7, with 10 bases lining up with TRBD1. Germline lookup yields CDR1 MNHEY and CDR2 SMNVEV (reference sequence). CDR3 size: 14 residues. Trimming took 3 bases from V and 5 from J; bases not matched to a gene: 4. CDR3 loop: CASSLGTGANEQYF. CDR3 bases: TGTGCCAGCAGTTTGGGGACAGGGGCCAACGAGCAGTACTTC.

V gene TRBV5-1 combines with J gene TRBJ2-5; unclear D gene. Germline-derived CDR1 and CDR2 are SGHRS and YFSETQ. The CDR3 extends over 14 amino acids. The V and J ends lost 4 bases and 2 bases respectively, with 12 bases between them. CDR3 amino acids: CASSPGGSQETQYF. Here the CDR3 DNA reads TGCGCCAGCAGCCCCGGTGGGTCACAAGAGACCCAGTACTTC.

This sequence joins TRBV9 and TRBJ1-1, with D perhaps matching TRBD1 (6 bases). V lost 4 bases and J lost 4, with 17 bases in between. Germline V gene lookup returns CDR1 SGDLS and CDR2 YYNGEE. The CDR3 is 15 residues long. This CDR3 is CASSYAGVGGTEAFF. Written as DNA, the CDR3 is TGTGCCAGCAGCTACGCAGGGGTAGGTGGCACTGAAGCTTTCTTT.

The J gene is TRBJ1-1, the V gene TRBV7-9; TRBD1 might be the D (5 bases). Germline V gene sequence: CDR1 SEHNR, CDR2 FQNEAQ (reference sequence). The CDR3 length is 13 residues. Trimming cost V 5 bases and J 4 bases, with 11 bases left between them. The CDR3 reads CASSAGHSTEAFF. The CDR3 DNA follows: TGTGCCAGCAGCGCTGGACATAGCACTGAAGCTTTCTTT. The variable domain in full, with the rest retrieved from reference TRBV7-9 and TRBJ1-1, is DTGVSQNPRHKITKRGQNVTFRCDPISEHNRLYWYRQTLGQGPEFLTYFQNEAQLEKSRLLSDRFSAERPKGSFSTLEIQRTEQGDSAMYLCASSAGHSTEAFFGQGTRLTVV.

The chain links TRBV19 to TRBJ2-2; no clear D gene. This CDR3 contains 14 residues. Germline values: CDR1 LNHDA, CDR2 SQIVND (reference sequence). Trimming removed 7 bases at V and 0 bases at J, with 9 bases between. CDR3 nucleotides: TGTGCCAGTAAGGACGGAACGAACACCGGGGAGCTGTTTTTT. It specifies CASKDGTNTGELFF.

The chain recombines TRBV5-4 with TRBJ2-5, with D possibly TRBD1 on 8 matching bases. Germline V lookup: CDR1 SGHNT, CDR2 YYREEE (reference sequence). Trimming cost V 3 bases and J 5 bases, with 20 bases left between them. The length of the CDR3 is 16 residues. The CDR3 protein is CASSWTGRASRETQYF. The CDR3 bases are TGTGCCAGCAGCTGGACAGGGAGGGCATCGAGGGAGACCCAGTACTTC.

This clone was detected only once. The chain links TRBV20-1 to TRBJ1-4; D is possibly TRBD1 (5 bases). The CDR3 covers 11 residues. Deletions cut 2 bases from V and 13 bases from J, with 11 bases between. Germline CDR1 DFQATT, CDR2 SNEGSKA (reference sequence). CDR3 residues: CSARFGGTLFF. The CDR3 nucleotides are TGCAGTGCTAGATTTGGGGGTACACTGTTTTTT.

This clone was recorded a few times. This sequence joins TRBV7-6 and TRBJ1-1; D might be TRBD1 (5 bases). This CDR3 contains 14 residues. The germline V gene encodes CDR1 SGHVS and CDR2 FNYEAQ. V lost 3 bases to trimming and J lost 2 bases, with 10 bases between them. The CDR3 protein is CASSFGQGNTEAFF. In nucleotides, the CDR3 is TGTGCCAGCAGCTTTGGTCAGGGAAACACTGAAGCTTTCTTT.

This sequence joins TRBV30 and TRBJ1-2; TRBD1 agrees at 7 bases. The CDR3 covers 16 residues. V shed 4 bases and J 2 bases; nucleotides not matched to a gene: 13. Germline V gene lookup returns CDR1 GTSNPN and CDR2 SVGIG (reference sequence). CDR3 DNA sequence: TGTGCCTGGAAGGTGGGGGTTACAGGGGTAAACTATGGCTACACCTTC. Translating gives CAWKVGVTGVNYGYTF.

The gene calls are TRBV30 and TRBJ2-1, with 8 bases aligning to TRBD2. The CDR3 runs to 14 residues. Losses at the gene ends were 3 bases for V and 7 bases for J; bases not matched to a gene: 8. Germline V lookup: CDR1 GTSNPN, CDR2 SVGIG (reference sequence). CDR3: CAWRRPSGFNEQFF. CDR3 DNA: TGTGCCTGGAGGAGACCTAGCGGGTTTAATGAGCAGTTCTTC.

The chain links TRBV7-2 to TRBJ2-7; TRBD1 agrees at 8 bases. CDR1 and CDR2 from the germline V gene are SGHTA and FQGNSA. The CDR3 length is 13 residues. J was trimmed by 2 bases and V by 5 bases; bases with no gene match: 2. The CDR3 loop reads CASSTQGAYEQYF. The CDR3 region has the DNA TGTGCCAGCAGCACACAGGGGGCCTACGAGCAGTACTTC.

The chain combines TRBV4-1 with TRBJ1-1; 8 bases are shared with TRBD1. This CDR3 comprises 15 residues. V gave up 4 bases and J gave up 4 bases; unmatched junction bases: 8. Germline CDR1 reads MGHRA; CDR2 reads YSYEKL. The CDR3 spells CASSPFGQGATEAFF. The CDR3 DNA is TGCGCCAGCAGCCCTTTTGGGCAGGGGGCCACTGAAGCTTTCTTT.

The genes are TRBV29-1 and TRBJ2-2; TRBD1 agrees at 7 bases. There are 12 residues in the CDR3. Per the germline V gene, CDR1 is SQVTM and CDR2 is ANQGSEA. The J segment lost 4 bases and the V segment lost 5 bases, leaving 1 base of the junction unmatched. The CDR3 DNA reads TGCAGCGTTTACAGGGGCACCGGGGAGCTGTTTTTT. Encoded protein: CSVYRGTGELFF.

CDR3 loop: CASSVVTGNYGYTF. CDR3 nucleotide sequence: TGTGCCAGCAGCGTAGTTACTGGAAACTATGGCTACACCTTC. The J gene is TRBJ1-2, the V gene TRBV9; D is uncertain. Germline V CDR1 and CDR2: SGDLS, YYNGEE. This CDR3 has 14 amino acids. V dropped 0 bases and J dropped 2 bases, with 8 bases sitting between them. The full variable domain, its missing parts supplied by reference TRBV9 and TRBJ1-2, is DSGVTQTPKHLITATGQRVTLRCSPRSGDLSVYWYQQSLDQGLQFLIQYYNGEERAKGNILERFSAQQFPDLHSELNLSSLELGDSALYFCASSVVTGNYGYTFGSGTRLTVV.

This chain uses TRBV7-8 with TRBJ1-5, with 8 positions matching TRBD1. Germline values: CDR1 SGHVS, CDR2 FQNEAQ. V shed 3 bases, J shed 5 bases, and the junction held 3 bases outside the gene matches. The CDR3 has 14 residues. CDR3 DNA: TGTGCCAGCAGCTTGGACAGGGAGGATCAGCCCCAGCATTTT. Its translation is CASSLDREDQPQHF.

This chain connects TRBV9 to TRBJ2-3, with D possibly TRBD1 on 5 matching bases. V lost 3 bases, J lost 4 bases, and 6 bases lay in between. CDR1 is SGDLS and CDR2 is YYNGEE in the germline V gene. CDR3 length: 12 residues. The chain's CDR3 is CASSEGPDTQYF. CDR3 bases: TGTGCCAGCAGCGAGGGGCCAGATACGCAGTATTTT.

The chain combines TRBV28 with TRBJ2-5, with 9 bases identical to TRBD2. The germline V gene encodes CDR1 MDHEN and CDR2 SYDVKM. There are 15 residues in the CDR3. V trimming: 5 bases; J trimming: 1 base; junction bases outside the gene matches: 5. CDR3 coding DNA: TGTGCCAGCAGTACCCAACTAGCGGGCCAAGAGACCCAGTACTTC. Translating it yields CASSTQLAGQETQYF. Combining the CDR3 with reference TRBV28 and TRBJ2-5 gives the whole variable domain DVKVTQSSRYLVKRTGEKVFLECVQDMDHENMFWYRQDPGLGLRLIYFSYDVKMKEKGDIPEGYSVSREKKERFSLILESASTNQTSMYLCASSTQLAGQETQYFGPGTRLLVL.

The chain uses TRBV7-9 and TRBJ2-2, with TRBD1 matching 9 bases. The junction had 10 bases not matched to a gene; V was cut back by 4 bases and J by 4 bases. The CDR3 totals 17 residues. Germline V gives CDR1 SEHNR, CDR2 FQNEAQ (reference sequence). The CDR3 here is CASSSLTGTGFTGELFF. The CDR3 DNA sequence: TGTGCCAGCAGCTCCCTTACCGGGACAGGGTTCACCGGGGAGCTGTTTTTT.

The chain couples TRBV7-3 to TRBJ1-2; tentatively, D is TRBD1 (5 bases). Trimming removed 4 bases from V and 6 bases from J, with 12 bases in between. The germline CDR1 and CDR2 sequences are SGHTA and FQGTGA. This CDR3 is 13 amino acids long. In nucleotides, the CDR3 is TGTGCCAGCAGCTCCGACGGGACCGATGGCTACACCTTC. Its translation: CASSSDGTDGYTF.

This sequence joins TRBV7-2 and TRBJ2-7; 11 bases are a match to TRBD2. The germline CDR1 and CDR2 sequences are SGHTA and FQGNSA. The CDR3 runs to 16 residues. Trimming cost V 4 bases and J 3 bases; bases outside gene matches: 8. This CDR3 reads CASSSDTSGGSYEQYF. The CDR3 DNA reads as TGTGCCAGCAGCTCTGACACTAGCGGGGGTAGCTACGAGCAGTACTTC.

The J gene is TRBJ2-5, the V gene TRBV6-6; D unclear. The CDR3 runs to 14 residues. Germline assignment: CDR1 MNHNY and CDR2 SVGAGI (reference sequence). Trimming took off 0 bases at V and 5 bases at J, with 10 bases between the two ends. CDR3 DNA: TGTGCCAGCAGTTACTCGATACGTGACGAGACCCAGTACTTC. This translates into CASSYSIRDETQYF.

The chain has TRBV4-3 and TRBJ1-2, with TRBD1 identical over 7 bases. With 2 bases clipped from V and 0 bases from J, the junction kept 6 bases outside the gene matches. Germline V gives CDR1 LGHNA, CDR2 YSLEER. The CDR3 loop spans 16 amino acids. CDR3 region: CASSQSLTGANYGYTF. In DNA, the CDR3 is TGCGCCAGCAGCCAAAGTTTAACAGGGGCTAACTATGGCTACACCTTC.

CDR3 amino acids: CSVAGNQETQYF. The DNA for the CDR3 is TGCAGCGTTGCGGGAAACCAAGAGACCCAGTACTTC. The rearrangement links TRBV29-1 to TRBJ2-5, with a weak D call TRBD2 (5 bases). The CDR3 contains 12 residues. The germline V and J ends were trimmed by 4 bases and 0 bases, with 6 bases remaining between them. CDR1 and CDR2 from the germline V gene are SQVTM and ANQGSEA.

The chain uses TRBV6-5 and TRBJ2-7; D ambiguous. V was clipped by 5 bases and J by 3 bases, with 14 bases between them. This CDR3 is 14 amino acids long. Germline CDR1 MNHEY, CDR2 SVGAGI. CDR3 region: CASSRRPDRYEQYF. CDR3 nucleotides: TGTGCCAGCAGTCGTCGCCCGGACCGCTACGAGCAGTACTTC.

To note about this clone: Other DNA sequences in the same sample also yield this CDR3. CDR3 region: CASSPGGETQYF. The CDR3 region has the DNA TGTGCCAGCTCCCCCGGAGGGGAGACCCAGTACTTC. This chain links TRBV18 with TRBJ2-5; D is perhaps TRBD2 (6 bases). The CDR3 has 12 residues. CDR1 KGHSH and CDR2 LQKENI come from the germline V gene. Between the trimmed V and J ends, which lost 6 bases and 5 bases, there was a span of 10 bases.

The V and J genes are TRBV12-5 and TRBJ1-1, with TRBD1 matching 7 bases. Trimming at V came to 0 bases and at J to 3 bases, leaving 4 bases not matched to a gene. Germline V lookup: CDR1 LGHNT, CDR2 FRNRAP. This CDR3 comprises 15 residues. The CDR3 loop is CASGLVTGEYTEAFF. DNA of the CDR3: TGTGCTAGTGGTTTGGTAACAGGGGAATACACTGAAGCTTTCTTT. The whole variable domain, remainder taken from reference TRBV12-5 and TRBJ1-1, is DARVTQTPRHKVTEMGQEVTMRCQPILGHNTVFWYRQTMMQGLELLAYFRNRAPLDDSGMPKDRFSAEMPDATLATLKIQPSEPRDSAVYFCASGLVTGEYTEAFFGQGTRLTVV.

The chain recombines TRBV5-1 with TRBJ2-3, with TRBD2 matching 14 bases. The CDR3 length is 18 residues. CDR1 is SGHRS, CDR2 YFSETQ, per germline. The V and J ends lost 3 bases and 0 bases, in that order; junction bases with no gene match: 6. The CDR3 loop reads CASSSGLAGASSTDTQYF. DNA for the CDR3: TGCGCCAGCAGCTCGGGACTAGCGGGGGCGTCTAGCACAGATACGCAGTATTTT.

The V gene is TRBV27, the J gene TRBJ1-5, with D tentatively TRBD1 (5 bases). V was clipped by 6 bases and J by 4 bases, with 22 bases between them. This CDR3 has 17 amino acids. CDR1 and CDR2 from the germline V gene are MNHEY and SMNVEV (reference sequence). The CDR3 here is CASSLAFFGGGNQPQHF. CDR3 DNA: TGTGCCAGCAGCCTAGCTTTTTTCGGGGGGGGGAATCAGCCCCAGCATTTT.